This T cell receptor beta chain originates from a study of technical replicates of blood from several donors. Germline V gene data show CDR1 as ENHRY and CDR2 as SYGVKD. V lost 3 bases to trimming and J lost 6 bases, with 15 bases between them. The CDR3 covers 14 residues. The assay was immunoSEQ multiplex PCR, and TCRdb's table has in-frame clones only and misses some. The table records approximately 81,000 clones, over 75% of them present only once. This clonotype originated in a human donor in good health. Some clones in this sample may be carry-over from other donors' samples. The specimen was PBMCs. The chain combines TRBV10-3 with TRBJ2-7, with a tentative D call TRBD1 (5 bases). The CDR3 is CAISETDNRLEQYF. The CDR3 DNA reads TGTGCCATCAGTGAAACGGACAACCGTCTCGAGCAGTACTTC.